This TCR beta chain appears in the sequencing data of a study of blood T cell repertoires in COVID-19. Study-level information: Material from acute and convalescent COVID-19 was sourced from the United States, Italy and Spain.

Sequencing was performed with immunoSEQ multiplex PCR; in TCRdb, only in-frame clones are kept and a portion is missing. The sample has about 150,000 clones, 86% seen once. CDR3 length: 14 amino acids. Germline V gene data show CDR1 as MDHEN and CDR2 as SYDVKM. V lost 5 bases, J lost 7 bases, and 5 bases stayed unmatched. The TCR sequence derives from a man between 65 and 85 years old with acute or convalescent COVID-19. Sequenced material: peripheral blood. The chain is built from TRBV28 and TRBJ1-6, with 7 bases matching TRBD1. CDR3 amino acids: CASSRDSGNSPLHF. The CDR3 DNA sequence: TGTGCCAGCAGTCGGGACAGCGGGAATTCACCCCTCCACTTT.